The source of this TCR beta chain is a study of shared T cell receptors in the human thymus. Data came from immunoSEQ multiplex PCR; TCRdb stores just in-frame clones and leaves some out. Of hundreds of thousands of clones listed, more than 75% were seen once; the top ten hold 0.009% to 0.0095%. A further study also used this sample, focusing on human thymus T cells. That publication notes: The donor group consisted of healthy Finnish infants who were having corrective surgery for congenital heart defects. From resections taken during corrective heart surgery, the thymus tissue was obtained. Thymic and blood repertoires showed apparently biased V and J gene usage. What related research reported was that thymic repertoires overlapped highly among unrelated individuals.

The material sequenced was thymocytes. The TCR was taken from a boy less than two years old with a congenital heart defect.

In nucleotides, the CDR3 is TGTGCCAGCAGCGGGACTAGCGGGGGGGCCGTCCACAATGAGCAGTTCTTC. Translated: CASSGTSGGAVHNEQFF. The V and J genes are TRBV7-9 and TRBJ2-1, with TRBD2 identical over 16 bases. There are 17 residues in the CDR3. The trim removed 5 bases at V and 5 bases at J, leaving 6 bases unmatched. CDR1 and CDR2 from the germline V gene are SEHNR and FQNEAQ (reference sequence).